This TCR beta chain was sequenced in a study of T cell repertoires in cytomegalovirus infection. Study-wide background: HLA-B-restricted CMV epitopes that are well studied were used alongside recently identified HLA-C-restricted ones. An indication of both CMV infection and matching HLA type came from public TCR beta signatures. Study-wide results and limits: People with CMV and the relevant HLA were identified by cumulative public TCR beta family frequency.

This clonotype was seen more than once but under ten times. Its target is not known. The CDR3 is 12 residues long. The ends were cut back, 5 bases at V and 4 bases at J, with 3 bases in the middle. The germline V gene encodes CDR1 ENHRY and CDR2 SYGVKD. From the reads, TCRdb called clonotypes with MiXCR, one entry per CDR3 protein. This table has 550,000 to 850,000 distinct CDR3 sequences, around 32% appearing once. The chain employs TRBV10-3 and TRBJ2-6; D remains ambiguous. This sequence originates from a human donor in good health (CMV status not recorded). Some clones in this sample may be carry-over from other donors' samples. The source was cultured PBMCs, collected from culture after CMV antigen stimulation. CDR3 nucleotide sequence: TGTGCCATCAGTTTCGGGGCCAACGTCCTGACTTTC. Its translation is CAISFGANVLTF.